This note documents a single TCR beta chain sequence. Antigen specificity is unknown. CDR3 length: 18 amino acids. Germline V gene lookup returns CDR1 MNHEY and CDR2 SVGAGI. V was cut by 0 bases and J by 0 bases, with 12 bases left in between. These data originate in a study of response to subunit inactivated influenza vaccine. Study results and limitations: Authors suggested seasonal influenza vaccinations each recruit few new T cells.

TCRdb re-analysed the RT-PCR reads in MiXCR, keeping a single row per CDR3 protein. Of around 570,000 distinct CDR3 sequences listed, around 8% are singletons. The chain combines TRBV6-5 with TRBJ2-6; D possibly matches TRBD1 or TRBD2 (5 bases each). This receptor was obtained from a man aged 45-69 years who received an inactivated influenza vaccine. Sequencing was performed on PBMCs from blood, taken approximately 25 months after vaccination. The CDR3 DNA sequence: TGTGCCAGCAGTTACTCGACGGGACCCACCTCTGGGGCCAACGTCCTGACTTTC. Translating gives CASSYSTGPTSGANVLTF.